The clone carrying this TCR beta chain has only a few counts. Its antigen is currently unknown. 5'-RACE, quantitative and with molecular barcodes, yielded the TCR beta libraries. TCRdb ran MiXCR on the 5' RACE reads and lists one entry per CDR3 protein. This sample yields about 440,000 distinct CDR3 sequences, of which approximately 17% are seen a single time; just over 1% belongs to the top ten. The sample is drawn from a study of CD8 T cells in ankylosing spondylitis. Study conclusions and caveats: Typical of ankylosing spondylitis blood, it appeared, was a TCR beta motif of several highly homologous variants. Enrichment of disease-linked clones was reportedly significant in matched ankylosing spondylitis synovial fluid. Some of these motif variants have turned up before, in reports on reactive arthritis synovial fluid and blood. Researchers report that disease-linked clones proved CD8+ and relatively rare in peripheral blood.

CDR1 and CDR2 (germline): MDHEN, SYDVKM. Trimming stripped 6 bases from V and 4 bases from J, with 21 bases between. The CDR3 has 16 residues. Material for sequencing was blood, either unsorted or a sorted T cell fraction (not recorded which). The V gene is TRBV28, the J gene TRBJ1-2; D is perhaps TRBD1 (6 bases). The sequence was collected from a male donor with ankylosing spondylitis. CDR3 nucleotide sequence: TGTGCCAGCAGCCAACCCCAGGGGAATCGGGGCTATGGCTACACCTTC. As protein: CASSQPQGNRGYGYTF.